Sequencing of this TCR beta chain was carried out in a study of identical twins. TCRdb reprocessed the 5' RACE reads via MiXCR and lists one record per CDR3 protein. The sample has hundreds of thousands of distinct CDR3 sequences; roughly 7.5% are singletons. This CDR3 is 12 amino acids long. Trimming left V 9 bases short and J 0 bases short, with 9 bases between. Germline-derived CDR1 and CDR2 are WSHSY and SAAADI. These data were also reused for a study on yellow fever vaccine responses in identical twins.

The rearrangement joins TRBV10-2 to TRBJ2-7, with D hard to call. The clonotype comes from a woman in her late teens or twenties in good health. Sequencing used memory (CD45RO+) T cells sorted from blood. The CDR3 is CASVGNSYEQYF. CDR3 bases: TGCGCCAGTGTAGGCAACTCCTACGAGCAGTACTTC.